This T cell receptor beta chain derives from a study of control samples from healthy donors and cancer patients. Germline CDR1 and CDR2: MNHNS and SASEGT. J lost 10 bases, V lost 2 bases, and 17 bases had no gene match. The CDR3 loop spans 17 amino acids. Profiling relied on immunoSEQ multiplex PCR, and the TCRdb table lists in-frame clones only, not all of them. The sample carries some 140,000 clones, 75% to 90% recorded once. The V and J genes are TRBV6-1 and TRBJ2-1, with 7 bases identical to TRBD1. The origin of this receptor is a woman aged 25 to 45 in good health. What was sequenced was blood. The CDR3 protein is CASSETLPGIGGFEQFF. CDR3 DNA: TGTGCCAGCAGTGAAACCCTCCCCGGTATAGGGGGCTTCGAGCAGTTCTTC.